The T cell receptor beta chain under discussion was sequenced for a study of post-analysis software for immune sequencing data. General study points: The F measure placed samples prepared in the same batch into strongly shared clusters. People with multiple sclerosis had a significantly lower normalized Chao1 diversity than controls did. Four or five TRBV segments (TRBV5-6, TRBV5-1 and TRBV20-1 among them) occurred more frequently in patients than in controls.

This CDR3 comprises 15 residues. Germline assignment: CDR1 DFQATT and CDR2 SNEGSKA (reference sequence). Unique molecular identifiers were present in the TCR beta cDNA libraries. Starting from approximately 1 to 10 million T cells, the study yielded about 490,000 cDNA molecules. MiXCR, run by TCRdb on the PCR reads, gives a single entry per CDR3 protein. The profile shows about 540,000 distinct CDR3 sequences, less than 40% of them singletons. This clonotype showed up just a few times. The antigen remains unidentified. One junction end does not reproduce the germline sequence, and a read error may be involved.

This clonotype was sampled from a girl aged 2 to 17 with multiple sclerosis. The specimen was blood. The chain is built from TRBV20-1 and TRBJ2-7, with 11 bases matching TRBD2. CDR3 nucleotides: TGCGGTGCCACCGCAACTAGCGGGGGCTCCTACGAGCAGTACTTC. Translated: CGATATSGGSYEQYF.